The 3 T cell receptor beta chains in this list originate from one sample, sequenced in a study of yellow fever vaccine responses in identical twins. TCRdb recomputed calls from the RT-PCR reads with MiXCR, one row per CDR3 protein. In the table there are 30,000 to 40,000 distinct CDR3 sequences, approximately 54% of which are singletons. This specimen consisted of T cells from blood (PBMCs), unsorted or a sorted subset (not recorded which), obtained before or after yellow fever vaccination (not recorded which). Source of these receptors: a woman under 30 who received the yellow fever vaccine.

This rearrangement joins TRBV4-3 to TRBJ1-6; 7 bases align to TRBD1. Per the germline V gene, CDR1 is LGHNA and CDR2 is YSLEER. The CDR3 has 15 amino acids. Trimming took 0 bases from V and 7 from J; bases not matched to a gene: 3. The CDR3 sequence is CASSQETGDNSPLHF. The CDR3 DNA follows: TGCGCCAGCAGCCAAGAAACAGGGGACAATTCACCCCTCCACTTT.

This sequence joins TRBV5-1 and TRBJ2-2; the D is unclear. This CDR3 is 14 amino acids long. Per germline, CDR1 SGHRS and CDR2 YFSETQ. Trimming removed 0 bases at V and 8 bases at J, with 11 bases between. CDR3 DNA: TGCGCCAGCAGCTTGGCCACGGGCCTTGGGGAGCTGTTTTTT. Amino acids: CASSLATGLGELFF.

The rearrangement links TRBV20-1 to TRBJ2-4; 7 nucleotides match TRBD1. The CDR3 loop spans 16 amino acids. Germline-derived CDR1 and CDR2 are DFQATT and SNEGSKA (reference sequence). After removal of 5 bases from V and 4 bases from J, the junction contained 14 bases not matched to a gene. Here the CDR3 reads CSAPRVQGPPKNIQYF. The CDR3 nucleotides are TGCAGTGCTCCCCGGGTACAGGGGCCGCCAAAAAACATTCAGTACTTC.